The 30 T cell receptor beta chains presented below share a single source sample, sequenced in a study of blood T cell repertoires in COVID-19. Assay: immunoSEQ multiplex PCR; the TCRdb copy retains only in-frame clones and omits some. The sample records about 130,000 clones, around 85% being singletons. The sequencing input was PBMCs or T cells enriched from blood (not recorded which). These receptors originate from a man over 45 who had recovered from COVID-19.

CDR3 sequence: CASSPSWAGGLTGELFF. The DNA of the CDR3 is TGCGCCAGCAGCCCCTCCTGGGCGGGGGGGCTCACCGGGGAGCTGTTTTTT. The rearrangement links TRBV5-1 to TRBJ2-2; TRBD2 aligns across 9 bases. Losses at the gene ends were 4 bases for V and 4 bases for J; bases not matched to a gene: 11. This CDR3 comprises 17 residues. The germline V gene encodes CDR1 SGHRS and CDR2 YFSETQ.

The chain links TRBV6-5 to TRBJ1-1, with a tentative D call TRBD1 (5 bases). The CDR3 extends over 14 amino acids. Germline-derived CDR1 and CDR2 are MNHEY and SVGAGI. V lost 0 bases and J 10 bases, leaving 15 bases between the germline ends. CDR3 amino acids: CASSYSQYQQGAFF. The CDR3 nucleotides are TGTGCCAGCAGTTACTCACAATACCAGCAGGGAGCTTTCTTT.

CDR3 sequence reads: CASRPSGISNQPQHF. CDR3 sequence (DNA): TGTGCCAGCAGACCCTCGGGTATTAGCAATCAGCCCCAGCATTTT. V gene TRBV2 combines with J gene TRBJ1-5; D remains ambiguous. Trimming cost V 6 bases and J 0 bases, with 12 bases left between them. The germline gives CDR1 SNHLY, CDR2 FYNNEI. CDR3 length: 15 amino acids.

The J gene is TRBJ1-6, the V gene TRBV15; D perhaps matches TRBD1 (5 bases). The V end lost 1 base, the J end lost 6 bases, and 7 bases lay between the germline ends. Germline CDR1 and CDR2: LNHNV and YYDKDF (reference sequence). The CDR3 is made up of 14 amino acids. For the CDR3, the DNA is TGTGCCACCAGCAGAGTTCAGGGTAATTCACCCCTCCACTTT. Translation: CATSRVQGNSPLHF.

The genes are TRBV24-1 and TRBJ1-2, with 7 positions matching TRBD1. This CDR3 has 16 residues. Germline V lookup: CDR1 KGHDR, CDR2 SFDVKD. The junction had 10 bases not matched to a gene; V was cut back by 5 bases and J by 2 bases. The CDR3 reads CATSADGTVGNYGYTF. The CDR3 DNA reads TGTGCCACCAGTGCCGACGGGACAGTGGGGAACTATGGCTACACCTTC.

About this clone: The junction and the germline gene differ at one end; a read error may be behind it. This sequence joins TRBV7-7 and TRBJ2-7; D might be TRBD1 (6 bases). This CDR3 has 15 amino acids. Looked up from germline, CDR1 is SSHAT and CDR2 is FNYEAQ (reference sequence). CDR3 amino acids: CASTWDRQVIDEQYF. CDR3 bases: TGTGCTAGCACCTGGGACCGACAGGTAATAGACGAGCAGTACTTC.

The rearrangement joins TRBV7-3 to TRBJ2-3; D not certain. Looked up from germline, CDR1 is SGHTA and CDR2 is FQGTGA. CDR3 length: 13 amino acids. The V end was cut by 5 bases, the J end by 5 bases, with 11 bases between. In DNA, the CDR3 is TGTGCCAGCAGCCCACAGAATTTAGATACGCAGTATTTT. Its protein is CASSPQNLDTQYF.

J is TRBJ1-4 and V is TRBV3-1 (or the pseudogene TRBV3-2); no firm D call. Deletions cut 7 bases from V and 7 bases from J, with 19 bases between. The CDR3 length is 15 residues. Germline V lookup: CDR1 LGHDT, CDR2 YNNKEL (reference sequence). This CDR3 reads CASNFRVQQTEKLFF. DNA for the CDR3: TGTGCCAGCAATTTCCGGGTCCAACAAACTGAAAAACTGTTTTTT.

This rearrangement joins TRBV12-3 or TRBV12-4 to TRBJ1-1, with D uncertain. Trimming removed 8 bases at V and 0 bases at J, with 10 bases between. The CDR3 is 13 residues long. CDR3 coding DNA: TGTGCCAGCTGCTCCACAGTGAACACTGAAGCTTTCTTT. Its translation is CASCSTVNTEAFF.

The chain has TRBV4-3 and TRBJ2-7; 8 nucleotides line up with TRBD1. The V segment lost 1 base and the J segment 2 bases; nucleotides outside the gene matches: 4. Germline CDR1 and CDR2: LGHNA and YSLEER. The length of the CDR3 is 15 residues. The CDR3 DNA sequence: TGCGCCAGCAGCCAAGTCCGGGGACAGGCCTACGAGCAGTACTTC. Its protein product is CASSQVRGQAYEQYF.

CDR3 residues: CASSPGELYGYTF. The CDR3, as DNA: TGTGCCAGCAGCCCAGGGGAACTCTATGGCTACACCTTC. The J gene is TRBJ1-2, the V gene TRBV14, with a tentative D call TRBD1 (6 bases). Trimming cost V 4 bases and J 4 bases, with 10 bases left between them. Germline CDR1 and CDR2: SGHDN and FVKESK. The CDR3 is 13 residues long.

This clone was detected only a few times. This sequence joins TRBV4-1 and TRBJ1-5, with TRBD1 matching 7 bases. V shed 1 base and J 6 bases; nucleotides not matched to a gene: 6. The CDR3 has 15 residues. CDR1 and CDR2 from the germline V gene are MGHRA and YSYEKL. DNA of the CDR3: TGCGCCAGCAGCCAAGCCCGACAGGGCGGTCAGCCCCAGCATTTT. Translating it yields CASSQARQGGQPQHF.

The genes are TRBV6-2 or TRBV6-3 and TRBJ2-2; 8 nucleotides line up with TRBD1. The germline gives CDR1 MNHEY, CDR2 SVGEGT. The CDR3 is 16 amino acids. The trim removed 1 base at V and 5 bases at J, leaving 6 bases unmatched. The CDR3 DNA sequence: TGTGCCAGCAGTTACTTCGGGACAGGCGGGACCGGGGAGCTGTTTTTT. Translating gives CASSYFGTGGTGELFF.

The V call is TRBV9, the J call TRBJ2-1, with 10 nucleotides matching TRBD2. The trim removed 4 bases at V and 9 bases at J, leaving 13 bases unmatched. The CDR3 covers 16 residues. CDR1 and CDR2 (germline): SGDLS, YYNGEE. The CDR3 here is CASSPASGGIRGEQFF. The CDR3 bases are TGTGCCAGCAGCCCGGCTAGCGGGGGAATTCGTGGTGAGCAGTTCTTC.

This clone was seen more than once but under ten times. Here the CDR3 reads CASRNPGQNQPQHF. As DNA, the CDR3 is TGTGCCAGCCGCAATCCGGGACAGAATCAGCCCCAGCATTTT. The chain links TRBV28 to TRBJ1-5, with TRBD1 identical over 7 bases. Germline V CDR1 and CDR2: MDHEN, SYDVKM. The CDR3 contains 14 residues. The J segment lost 4 bases and the V segment lost 8 bases, leaving 8 bases of the junction unmatched.

CDR3 nucleotides: TGTGCCATCAGTGAGGTCGGGACAGGGCGAGATGGCTACACCTTC. Its protein product is CAISEVGTGRDGYTF. The chain combines TRBV10-3 with TRBJ1-2, with 9 bases fitting TRBD1. The germline CDR1 and CDR2 sequences are ENHRY and SYGVKD. The CDR3 runs 15 residues. V was pared by 2 bases and J by 6 bases, with 7 bases of the junction left unmatched.

The chain is built from TRBV19 and TRBJ1-2; D may be TRBD1 (6 bases). This CDR3 is built from 15 residues. Germline V gene sequence: CDR1 LNHDA, CDR2 SQIVND (reference sequence). Trimming shortened V by 0 bases and J by 5 bases, and 13 bases separated the two germline ends. CDR3 nucleotide sequence: TGTGCCAGTAGTATAGACCGGACAGCAAGTTATGGCTACACCTTC. Encoded protein: CASSIDRTASYGYTF.

In this sample, this clone turned up once. This chain links TRBV14 with TRBJ2-7; 7 bases agree with TRBD1. Trimming took 4 bases from V and 2 from J; bases not matched to a gene: 14. Germline CDR1 reads SGHDN; CDR2 reads FVKESK. The CDR3 contains 17 residues. The CDR3 sequence: CASSRRFGQGVTYEQYF. As DNA, the CDR3 is TGTGCCAGCAGCCGCCGTTTTGGGCAGGGGGTTACCTACGAGCAGTACTTC.

The V call is TRBV7-9, the J call TRBJ2-4; D is possibly TRBD2 (6 bases). This CDR3 has 12 residues. Per germline, CDR1 SEHNR and CDR2 FQNEAQ (reference sequence). V shed 6 bases and J shed 11 bases, with 14 bases lying between them. Here the CDR3 DNA reads TGTGCCAGCAGTCGCGAGGAGGGCCTTCAGTACTTC. As protein: CASSREEGLQYF.

The chain combines TRBV19 with TRBJ1-5; D gene unclear. CDR1 is LNHDA and CDR2 is SQIVND in the germline V gene (reference sequence). The CDR3 is 12 residues long. Trimming pared 5 bases from V and 5 bases from J, leaving 7 bases between. The CDR3 DNA follows: TGTGCCAGTAGTTACTCCTATCAGCCCCAGCATTTT. Its protein is CASSYSYQPQHF.

This rearrangement joins TRBV19 to TRBJ1-6; D might be TRBD1 (6 bases). Trimming left V 5 bases short and J 6 bases short, with 20 bases between. The V gene's germline CDR1 is LNHDA and CDR2 SQIVND (reference sequence). The CDR3 has 17 amino acids. CDR3 in DNA: TGTGCCAGTAGTCCGCAGGACAGCCGGGTGAGTAATTCACCCCTCCACTTT. It translates to CASSPQDSRVSNSPLHF. Complete variable domain (other parts from reference TRBV19 and TRBJ1-6): DGGITQSPKYLFRKEGQNVTLSCEQNLNHDAMYWYRQDPGQGLRLIYYSQIVNDFQKGDIAEGYSVSREKKESFPLTVTSAQKNPTAFYLCASSPQDSRVSNSPLHFGNGTRLTVT.

The chain is built from TRBV5-6 and TRBJ1-2; TRBD1 matches 8 bases. This CDR3 has 14 residues. Germline CDR1 reads SGHDT; CDR2 reads YYEEEE. V lost 0 bases and J lost 9; bases outside the gene matches: 7. The CDR3 bases are TGTGCCAGCAGCTTGGGGGTGACAGGGGTACGCTACACCTTC. It codes for CASSLGVTGVRYTF.

This clone is a singleton in its sample. This chain links TRBV11-3 with TRBJ2-2; TRBD1 matches at 7 bases. CDR1 is SGHNT, CDR2 YENEEA, per germline. Germline trimming cut 0 bases from V and 0 bases from J; bases unmatched to any gene: 4. The CDR3 is made up of 17 amino acids. The CDR3, as DNA: TGTGCCAGCAGCTTAGATCAGCAGGGGGCGAACACCGGGGAGCTGTTTTTT. It specifies CASSLDQQGANTGELFF.

The chain employs TRBV3-1 (or the pseudogene TRBV3-2) and TRBJ2-2; 7 bases are shared with TRBD2. Germline V gives CDR1 LGHDT, CDR2 YNNKEL (reference sequence). V lost 4 bases to trimming and J lost 4 bases; unmatched junction nucleotides: 9. The CDR3 length is 16 residues. The DNA of the CDR3 is TGTGCCAGCAGCCGAGTTTCGGGCGGGGGCACCGGGGAGCTGTTTTTT. Protein sequence: CASSRVSGGGTGELFF.

The sample holds a few counts of this clone. V and J are TRBV6-2 or TRBV6-3 and TRBJ2-1, with 9 bases identical to TRBD2. This CDR3 comprises 16 residues. J was trimmed by 10 bases and V by 2 bases; bases with no gene match: 12. CDR1 is MNHEY and CDR2 is SVGEGT in the germline V gene. CDR3 in DNA: TGTGCCAGCAGTTACCCCCAGCGGGGGGCATTTGGGGAGCAGTTCTTC. Translated: CASSYPQRGAFGEQFF.

The chain links TRBV6-4 to TRBJ2-1, with 8 bases fitting TRBD2. Germline CDR1 reads MRHNA; CDR2 reads SNTAGT. The CDR3 loop spans 16 amino acids. V was pared by 5 bases and J by 5 bases, with 11 bases of the junction left unmatched. CDR3 nucleotide sequence: TGTGCCAGCAGTTCCCCGAAGCGGGGGTGGGACAATGAGCAGTTCTTC. This codes for CASSSPKRGWDNEQFF.

The V gene is TRBV12-3 or TRBV12-4, the J gene TRBJ1-2; 8 nucleotides align to TRBD1. The V and J ends lost 5 bases and 7 bases, in that order; junction bases with no gene match: 6. CDR3 length: 13 amino acids. This CDR3 is CASSLIGTGGYTF. The CDR3, as DNA: TGTGCCAGCAGTCTTATTGGGACAGGTGGCTACACCTTC.

In regard to this clone: Different DNA sequences within this sample yield the same CDR3. The chain employs TRBV7-2 and TRBJ2-3, with D perhaps TRBD2 (5 bases). CDR3 length equals 14 residues. Germline V gives CDR1 SGHTA, CDR2 FQGNSA. Between the trimmed V and J ends, which lost 1 base and 0 bases, there was a span of 5 bases. The CDR3 loop is CASSLGLSTDTQYF. CDR3 bases: TGTGCCAGCAGCTTAGGACTAAGCACAGATACGCAGTATTTT.

This chain links TRBV7-8 with TRBJ2-5; TRBD1 is a possible D gene (5 bases). V lost 5 bases and J 3 bases, leaving 13 bases between the germline ends. Germline CDR1 and CDR2: SGHVS and FQNEAQ. The CDR3 contains 14 residues. CDR3 nucleotides: TGTGCCAGCAGCCCCCCAAGGGGCAAAGAGACCCAGTACTTC. Translated: CASSPPRGKETQYF. The complete variable domain, with remaining parts taken from reference TRBV7-8 and TRBJ2-5, reads GAGVSQSPRYKVAKRGQDVALRCDPISGHVSLFWYQQALGQGPEFLTYFQNEAQLDKSGLPSDRFFAERPEGSVSTLKIQRTQQEDSAVYLCASSPPRGKETQYFGPGTRLLVL.

This clone was detected only once. V gene TRBV19 combines with J gene TRBJ2-5, with 9 bases identical to TRBD2. After removal of 6 bases from V and 1 base from J, the junction contained 9 bases not matched to a gene. This CDR3 spans 16 amino acids. Germline CDR1 reads LNHDA; CDR2 reads SQIVND (reference sequence). CDR3 in DNA: TGTGCCAGTAGGAGGGGGCTAGCGGGGACCCAAGAGACCCAGTACTTC. Protein: CASRRGLAGTQETQYF.